This T cell receptor (beta chain) derives from a study of T cell repertoires in cytomegalovirus infection. Turning to the study itself: CMV epitopes used comprised recently identified HLA-C-restricted ones and well-studied HLA-B-restricted ones. Public TCR beta signatures marked donors with CMV infection and the matching HLA. Findings and caveats of the study: CMV-specific TCR beta clonotypes restricted by HLA-C were the ones dominating the ex vivo response. The cumulative frequency of public TCR beta families identified carriers of CMV plus the relevant HLA.

In this sample, this clonotype turned up many times. Antigen unknown. TCRdb called the reads again in MiXCR, with one record for every CDR3 protein. The sample includes about 83,000 distinct CDR3 sequences, about 29% of them seen just once. V shed 6 bases and J shed 5 bases, with 19 bases lying between them. In germline, CDR1 is MNHNS, CDR2 SASEGT. The CDR3 length is 15 residues. The specimen comprised CD8+ T cells from cultured PBMCs, sampled from culture after CMV antigen stimulation. The genes are TRBV6-1 and TRBJ2-5; D call uncertain. This receptor was obtained from a human donor in good health (CMV status not recorded). Some clones in this sample may be carry-over from other donors' samples. In nucleotides, the CDR3 is TGTGCCAGCAGACCCCAGGACCACCCGGCTGAGACCCAGTACTTC. It is translated as CASRPQDHPAETQYF.